This T cell receptor (beta chain) was recorded in a study of blood T cell repertoires in COVID-19. Across the study: Both acute and convalescent COVID-19 samples were obtained from the United States, Italy and Spain. T cells, B-cell-depleted T cells, or PBMCs supplied cDNA or gDNA.

Clones were sequenced by immunoSEQ multiplex PCR, and TCRdb holds only the in-frame ones, with some missing. The table includes about 250,000 clones, nearly 95% detected once. Germline CDR1 and CDR2: LNHDA and SQIVND (reference sequence). This CDR3 is built from 14 residues. V lost 4 bases, J lost 6 bases, and 6 bases stayed unmatched. The sample taken for sequencing was peripheral blood. This receptor was obtained from a man aged 30-40 years with COVID-19, enrolled during active disease. The chain joins TRBV19 to TRBJ2-7; 10 nucleotides match TRBD1. The CDR3 region has the DNA TGTGCCAGTAGTAACCGGGACAGGGGTCGCGAGCAGTACTTC. Its translation: CASSNRDRGREQYF.